The 14 T cell receptor beta chains given below trace back to one sample, sequenced in a study of T cells in Graves' hyperthyroidism and ophthalmopathy. Amplification of TCR beta CDR3 regions was performed using RNA transcripts as template. The TCR CDR3 first-round RT-PCR relied on the HTBI primer set. Each CDR3 protein is one row after TCRdb ran MiXCR on the multiplex PCR reads. The data hold about 270,000 distinct CDR3 sequences, with roughly 22% observed a single time. Input material: blood. The origin of the receptors is a man aged 25-40 years with Graves' ophthalmopathy.

The chain combines TRBV19 with TRBJ1-1, with TRBD1 identical over 8 bases. There are 15 residues in the CDR3. V gave up 3 bases and J gave up 6 bases; unmatched junction bases: 9. Germline V gene lookup returns CDR1 LNHDA and CDR2 SQIVND (reference sequence). The CDR3 region is CASSIADRAFAEAFF. For the CDR3, the DNA is TGTGCCAGTAGTATCGCGGACAGGGCATTTGCTGAAGCTTTCTTT. Variable domain in full (rest from reference TRBV19 and TRBJ1-1): DGGITQSPKYLFRKEGQNVTLSCEQNLNHDAMYWYRQDPGQGLRLIYYSQIVNDFQKGDIAEGYSVSREKKESFPLTVTSAQKNPTAFYLCASSIADRAFAEAFFGQGTRLTVV.

This clonotype was seen a handful of times. The chain couples TRBV4-1 to TRBJ2-1; tentative D call: TRBD2 (6 bases). The CDR3 is 15 residues long. V lost 0 bases to trimming and J lost 3 bases, with 9 bases between them. Germline CDR1 is MGHRA and CDR2 is YSYEKL. The CDR3 DNA reads as TGCGCCAGCAGCCAAGAGGACTACCTCTACAATGAGCAGTTCTTC. Translation gives CASSQEDYLYNEQFF.

The chain links TRBV28 to TRBJ2-2; D may correspond to TRBD1 or TRBD2 (7 bases each). CDR1 is MDHEN and CDR2 is SYDVKM in the germline V gene. V was cut by 3 bases and J by 5 bases, with 10 bases left in between. The CDR3 is 14 amino acids. CDR3 region: CASSFQGGTGELFF. The CDR3 coding sequence is TGTGCCAGCAGTTTCCAGGGGGGGACCGGGGAGCTGTTTTTT.

This clonotype was found a few times. The chain couples TRBV24-1 to TRBJ2-3, with 8 bases matching TRBD1. The CDR3 has 16 residues. The germline V gene encodes CDR1 KGHDR and CDR2 SFDVKD. Trimming cost V 6 bases and J 4 bases; bases outside gene matches: 11. CDR3 sequence: CATSSLGQGASDTQYF. CDR3 DNA sequence: TGTGCCACCAGTTCCCTCGGACAGGGCGCGTCAGATACGCAGTATTTT.

This clonotype was seen ten or more times. This sequence joins TRBV20-1 and TRBJ2-1; 11 bases are shared with TRBD2. There are 15 residues in the CDR3. Germline V gives CDR1 DFQATT, CDR2 SNEGSKA (reference sequence). J was trimmed by 7 bases and V by 0 bases; bases with no gene match: 5. The CDR3 region has the DNA TGCAGTGCTAGAGACGTAGCGGGAGGGGAAAATGAGCAGTTCTTC. It is translated as CSARDVAGGENEQFF.

V gene TRBV11-2 combines with J gene TRBJ1-5; 7 bases align to TRBD1. CDR3 length: 15 residues. Per the germline V gene, CDR1 is SGHAT and CDR2 is FQNNGV. Losses at the gene ends were 6 bases for V and 7 bases for J; bases not matched to a gene: 12. The CDR3 spells CASSPSGTRGQPQHF. DNA for the CDR3: TGTGCCAGCAGTCCATCGGGTACCAGGGGGCAGCCCCAGCATTTT.

J is TRBJ2-7 and V is TRBV27; 7 bases line up with TRBD2. Germline assignment: CDR1 MNHEY and CDR2 SMNVEV (reference sequence). This CDR3 region has 14 residues. V lost 4 bases, J lost 3 bases, and 6 bases stayed unmatched. The DNA of the CDR3 is TGTGCCAGCAGTTCCCCCCGGGAGGACTACGAGCAGTACTTC. This encodes CASSSPREDYEQYF.

The rearrangement joins TRBV20-1 to TRBJ2-3; TRBD2 is a possible D gene (6 bases). Germline V gene sequence: CDR1 DFQATT, CDR2 SNEGSKA (reference sequence). The CDR3 contains 15 residues. With 6 bases removed from V and 3 bases from J, the gap between germline ends came to 19 bases. The CDR3 nucleotides read TGCAGTGCCCCCGGGACTCTAGGGGTGACAGATACGCAGTATTTT. Its translation is CSAPGTLGVTDTQYF.

V and J are TRBV7-9 and TRBJ2-7; TRBD1 matches at 8 bases. Germline assignment: CDR1 SEHNR and CDR2 FQNEAQ (reference sequence). The junction had 6 bases not matched to a gene; V was cut back by 6 bases and J by 2 bases. This CDR3 is built from 14 residues. This CDR3 reads CASSDRGLAYEQYF. DNA for the CDR3: TGTGCCAGCAGTGACAGGGGATTAGCCTACGAGCAGTACTTC.

J is TRBJ2-3 and V is TRBV7-3; TRBD2 might be the D (5 bases). Germline V CDR1 and CDR2: SGHTA, FQGTGA. V dropped 5 bases and J dropped 0 bases, with 18 bases sitting between them. CDR3 length: 17 residues. CDR3 DNA: TGTGCCAGCAGCCCAACTATCCCGGGATCTAGCACAGATACGCAGTATTTT. It specifies CASSPTIPGSSTDTQYF.

The V call is TRBV11-3, the J call TRBJ1-6, with a weak D call TRBD1 (5 bases). Germline lookup yields CDR1 SGHNT and CDR2 YENEEA. The length of the CDR3 is 15 residues. V was trimmed by 1 base and J by 7 bases, leaving 11 bases between them. The CDR3 protein is CASSLAARVNSPLHF. For the CDR3, the DNA is TGTGCCAGCAGCTTAGCGGCCAGGGTAAATTCACCCCTCCACTTT.

This clonotype appeared a few times. The rearrangement joins TRBV9 to TRBJ2-2; 10 nucleotides align to TRBD2. The CDR3 extends over 16 amino acids. Germline assignment: CDR1 SGDLS and CDR2 YYNGEE. V shed 0 bases and J 4 bases; nucleotides not matched to a gene: 3. CDR3 nucleotides: TGTGCCAGCAGCGTAGTGGTAGCGGGAGGCACCGGGGAGCTGTTTTTT. It yields the protein CASSVVVAGGTGELFF.

The V call is TRBV29-1, the J call TRBJ1-3, with D maybe TRBD1 (5 bases). CDR3 length: 12 residues. Looked up from germline, CDR1 is SQVTM and CDR2 is ANQGSEA. V was cut by 7 bases and J by 0 bases, with 7 bases left in between. The CDR3 nucleotides read TGCAGCGGAAGGGGCTCTGGAAACACCATATATTTT. Translation gives CSGRGSGNTIYF.

This clonotype was counted many times. The V and J genes are TRBV2 and TRBJ2-7; D unresolved. This CDR3 has 12 residues. V was clipped by 7 bases and J by 4 bases, with 11 bases between them. Germline loops: CDR1 SNHLY, CDR2 FYNNEI. Here the CDR3 reads CASTALYYEQYF. DNA for the CDR3: TGTGCCAGCACAGCCCTTTATTACGAGCAGTACTTC.